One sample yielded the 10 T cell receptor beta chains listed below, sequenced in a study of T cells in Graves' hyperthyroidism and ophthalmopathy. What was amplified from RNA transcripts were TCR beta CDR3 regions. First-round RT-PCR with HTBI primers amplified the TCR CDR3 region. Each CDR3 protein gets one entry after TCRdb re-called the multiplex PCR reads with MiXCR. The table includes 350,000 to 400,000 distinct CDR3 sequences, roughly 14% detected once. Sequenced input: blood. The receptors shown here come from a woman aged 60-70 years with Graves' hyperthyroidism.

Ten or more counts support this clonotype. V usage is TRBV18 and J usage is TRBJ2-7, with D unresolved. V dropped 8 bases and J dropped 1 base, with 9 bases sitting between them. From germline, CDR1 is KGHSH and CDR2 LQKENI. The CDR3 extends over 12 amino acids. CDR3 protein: CASSPRSYEQYF. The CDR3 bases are TGTGCCAGCAGCCCTCGTTCCTACGAGCAGTACTTC.

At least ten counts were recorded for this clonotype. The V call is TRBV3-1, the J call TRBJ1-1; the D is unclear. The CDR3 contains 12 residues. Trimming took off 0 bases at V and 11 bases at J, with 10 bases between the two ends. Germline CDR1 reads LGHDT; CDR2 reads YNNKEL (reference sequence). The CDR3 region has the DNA TGTGCCAGCAGCCAAGAACGGTCGGCTGCTTTCTTT. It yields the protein CASSQERSAAFF.

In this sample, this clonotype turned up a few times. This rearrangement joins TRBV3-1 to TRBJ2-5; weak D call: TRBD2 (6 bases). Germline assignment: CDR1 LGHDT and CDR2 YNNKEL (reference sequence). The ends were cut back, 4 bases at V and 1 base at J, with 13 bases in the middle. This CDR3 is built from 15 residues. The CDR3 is CASSRGNSGQETQYF. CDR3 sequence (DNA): TGTGCCAGCAGCCGGGGTAATAGCGGCCAAGAGACCCAGTACTTC.

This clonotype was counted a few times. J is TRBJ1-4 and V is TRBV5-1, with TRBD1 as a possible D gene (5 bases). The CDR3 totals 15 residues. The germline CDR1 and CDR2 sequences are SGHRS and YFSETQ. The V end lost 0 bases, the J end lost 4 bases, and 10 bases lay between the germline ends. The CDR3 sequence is CASSLGAGSNEKLFF. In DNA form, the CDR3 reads TGCGCCAGCAGCTTGGGGGCAGGGAGTAATGAAAAACTGTTTTTT.

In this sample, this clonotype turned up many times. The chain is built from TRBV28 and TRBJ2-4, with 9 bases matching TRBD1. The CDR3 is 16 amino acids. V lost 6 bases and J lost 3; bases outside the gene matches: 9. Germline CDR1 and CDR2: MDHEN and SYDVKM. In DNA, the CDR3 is TGTGCCAGCAGCCAAGCGACAGGGGGAGGCAAAAACATTCAGTACTTC. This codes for CASSQATGGGKNIQYF.

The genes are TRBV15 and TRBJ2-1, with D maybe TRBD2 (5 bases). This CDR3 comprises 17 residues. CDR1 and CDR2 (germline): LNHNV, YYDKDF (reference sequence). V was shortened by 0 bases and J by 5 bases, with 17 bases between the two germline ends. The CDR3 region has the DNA TGTGCCACCAGCAGAGATCTGAGCGGAGCATCCAACAATGAGCAGTTCTTC. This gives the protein CATSRDLSGASNNEQFF.

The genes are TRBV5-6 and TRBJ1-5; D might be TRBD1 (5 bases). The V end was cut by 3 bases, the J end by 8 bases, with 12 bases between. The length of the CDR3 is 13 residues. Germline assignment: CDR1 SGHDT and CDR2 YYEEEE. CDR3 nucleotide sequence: TGTGCCAGCAGCTGGGGGAGGTCCGAGCCCCAGCATTTT. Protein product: CASSWGRSEPQHF.

CDR3 in DNA: TGTGCCAGCAGTTTGGGGTATGGGCAGCCCCAGCATTTT. Translated, it gives CASSLGYGQPQHF. This chain uses TRBV12-3 or TRBV12-4 with TRBJ1-5; D uncertain. The CDR3 length is 13 residues. The germline V and J ends were trimmed by 3 bases and 7 bases, with 10 bases remaining between them.

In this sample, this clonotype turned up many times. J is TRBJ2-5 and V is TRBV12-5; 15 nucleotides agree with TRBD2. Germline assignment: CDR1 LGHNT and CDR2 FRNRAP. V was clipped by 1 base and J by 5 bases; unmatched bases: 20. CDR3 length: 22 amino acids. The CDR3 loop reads CASGLAWPGLAGGPGPLETQYF. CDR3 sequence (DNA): TGTGCTAGTGGTTTGGCCTGGCCCGGACTAGCGGGAGGGCCAGGGCCTTTGGAGACCCAGTACTTC.

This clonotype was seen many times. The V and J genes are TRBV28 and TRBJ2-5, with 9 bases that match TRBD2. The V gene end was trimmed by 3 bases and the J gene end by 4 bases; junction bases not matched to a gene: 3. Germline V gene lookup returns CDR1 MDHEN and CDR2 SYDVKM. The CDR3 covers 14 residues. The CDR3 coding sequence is TGTGCCAGCAGTTTTTTAGCGGGAGCAGAGACCCAGTACTTC. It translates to CASSFLAGAETQYF.